Listed here are 15 T cell receptor beta chains from one sample, sequenced in a study of vaccination effects on CD4 cells after COVID-19. CD4+ T cells specific for antigen were expanded with viral peptide pools by the ViraFEST assay before sequencing. Between days 9 and 10 of culture, CD4+ T cells were separated out. Each participant was administered two doses of either the BNT162b2 or the mRNA-1273 vaccine. Sequencing used immunoSEQ multiplex PCR; TCRdb keeps in-frame clones, though not all of them. The sample has some 74,000 clones, approximately 80% seen once. Their antigens are not known. Specimen: CD4+ T cells from PBMCs cultured with HCoV-229E spike peptides, collected after COVID-19 vaccination. These receptors came from a human donor who received a COVID-19 vaccine.

A single count supports this clone. The chain employs TRBV7-9 and TRBJ1-4; 7 bases agree with TRBD1. Germline lookup yields CDR1 SEHNR and CDR2 FQNEAQ (reference sequence). V was pared by 5 bases and J by 4 bases, with 4 bases of the junction left unmatched. The length of the CDR3 is 14 residues. CDR3 region: CASSQGQNNEKLFF. The DNA for the CDR3 is TGTGCCAGCAGCCAGGGACAGAATAATGAAAAACTGTTTTTT.

This chain connects TRBV6-5 to TRBJ1-1; tentatively, D is TRBD1 (6 bases). The CDR3 runs 14 residues. Germline V gene data show CDR1 as MNHEY and CDR2 as SVGAGI. With 8 bases removed from V and 2 bases from J, the gap between germline ends came to 15 bases. CDR3: CASSRQDDNTEAFF. The CDR3 DNA reads TGTGCCAGCTCCCGACAGGACGACAACACTGAAGCTTTCTTT.

The chain uses TRBV6-1 and TRBJ1-1; possibly TRBD1 for D (5 bases). CDR3 length: 14 residues. Deletions cut 0 bases from V and 11 bases from J, with 16 bases between. Germline CDR1 is MNHNS and CDR2 is SASEGT. The DNA for the CDR3 is TGTGCCAGCAGTGAAGCCGCGGGGAGGGGAGTGGCTTTCTTT. Amino acid sequence: CASSEAAGRGVAFF.

The sample holds a few counts of this clone. The rearrangement joins TRBV3-1 (or the pseudogene TRBV3-2) to TRBJ2-7; tentative D call: TRBD2 (5 bases). Germline loops: CDR1 LGHDT, CDR2 YNNKEL (reference sequence). With 0 bases removed from V and 6 bases from J, the gap between germline ends came to 12 bases. The length of the CDR3 is 14 residues. The DNA for the CDR3 is TGTGCCAGCAGCCAAGAACCACTAGTCGGCGAGCAGTACGTC. Translated: CASSQEPLVGEQYV.

V usage is TRBV7-8 and J usage is TRBJ1-1, with D perhaps TRBD1 (5 bases). Germline CDR1 reads SGHVS; CDR2 reads FQNEAQ. The CDR3 sequence is 14 residues long. Trimming removed 7 bases at V and 5 bases at J, with 17 bases between. CDR3 protein: CASKVLGDWTEAFF. Here the CDR3 DNA reads TGTGCCAGCAAGGTTTTAGGGGATTGGACTGAAGCTTTCTTT.

The chain recombines TRBV18 with TRBJ1-4; D ambiguous. The germline gives CDR1 KGHSH, CDR2 LQKENI. The CDR3 has 16 residues. The V end was cut by 4 bases, the J end by 0 bases, with 12 bases between. In nucleotides, the CDR3 is TGTGCCAGCTCACTAGGAGAAGTTGCAACTAATGAAAAACTGTTTTTT. The encoded protein is CASSLGEVATNEKLFF.

In DNA, the CDR3 is TGTGCTAGTGGTCCGATGGGGGTTTCAGCTGAGCAGTTCTTC. It encodes CASGPMGVSAEQFF. The chain is built from TRBV12-5 and TRBJ2-1; the D call may be TRBD1 or TRBD2 (5 bases each). This CDR3 contains 14 residues. Germline V gives CDR1 LGHNT, CDR2 FRNRAP. V lost 5 bases and J 9 bases, leaving 17 bases between the germline ends. Full variable domain (missing parts from reference TRBV12-5 and TRBJ2-1): DARVTQTPRHKVTEMGQEVTMRCQPILGHNTVFWYRQTMMQGLELLAYFRNRAPLDDSGMPKDRFSAEMPDATLATLKIQPSEPRDSAVYFCASGPMGVSAEQFFGPGTRLTVL.

The chain combines TRBV12-5 with TRBJ2-3; 10 bases are shared with TRBD2. Germline values: CDR1 LGHNT, CDR2 FRNRAP. CDR3 length: 14 residues. With V trimmed by 5 bases and J by 3 bases, 2 bases remained unmatched. CDR3 sequence: CASGRAGGTDTQYF. The CDR3 coding sequence is TGTGCTAGTGGTCGAGCGGGGGGGACAGATACGCAGTATTTT.

The V call is TRBV5-1, the J call TRBJ1-5, with D unclear. The CDR3 is made up of 14 amino acids. CDR1 is SGHRS and CDR2 is YFSETQ in the germline V gene. With 0 bases removed from V and 5 bases from J, the gap between germline ends came to 9 bases. For the CDR3, the DNA is TGCGCCAGCAGCTTGGGAGGGTCCGATCAGCCCCAGCATTTT. Encoded protein: CASSLGGSDQPQHF.

The V call is TRBV5-1, the J call TRBJ1-4; D perhaps matches TRBD1 (5 bases). Trimming shortened V by 8 bases and J by 7 bases, and 15 bases separated the two germline ends. The V gene's germline CDR1 is SGHRS and CDR2 YFSETQ. This CDR3 is 13 amino acids long. The DNA for the CDR3 is TGCGCCAGTTCCCTCGGGGGTGGTGAAAAACTGTTTTTT. Translated: CASSLGGGEKLFF.

The genes are TRBV6-1 and TRBJ1-1; possible D gene TRBD1, 6 bases. The V end lost 3 bases, the J end lost 3 bases, and 8 bases lay between the germline ends. Germline V gene sequence: CDR1 MNHNS, CDR2 SASEGT. This CDR3 comprises 13 residues. The CDR3 region has the DNA TGTGCCAGCAGTGACAGGGGTGACACTGAAGCTTTCTTT. It yields the protein CASSDRGDTEAFF.

A single count supports this clone. The rearrangement links TRBV27 to TRBJ2-3; 8 bases fit TRBD2. This CDR3 is 18 amino acids long. V shed 5 bases and J 5 bases; nucleotides not matched to a gene: 18. Germline lookup yields CDR1 MNHEY and CDR2 SMNVEV (reference sequence). CDR3 sequence reads: CASSPLSVSGGPGDTQYF. The CDR3, as DNA: TGTGCCAGCAGTCCTCTCTCCGTCTCGGGGGGGCCAGGAGATACGCAGTATTTT.

This clone occurred a few times. The chain recombines TRBV3-1 (or the pseudogene TRBV3-2) with TRBJ1-2; TRBD1 agrees at 10 bases. The junction had 6 bases not matched to a gene; V was cut back by 1 base and J by 7 bases. CDR3 length: 15 residues. Germline assignment: CDR1 LGHDT and CDR2 YNNKEL (reference sequence). CDR3 protein: CASSQGTGGGRGYTF. In nucleotides, the CDR3 is TGTGCCAGCAGCCAAGGGACAGGGGGGGGGCGTGGCTACACCTTC.

This clone occurred once. The chain couples TRBV30 to TRBJ2-5; no reliable D call. Germline-derived CDR1 and CDR2 are GTSNPN and SVGIG (reference sequence). The V gene lost 2 bases and the J gene lost 5 bases, with 9 bases spanning the gap. This CDR3 contains 12 residues. The CDR3 reads CAWSSVWETQYF. CDR3 in DNA: TGTGCCTGGAGTAGTGTTTGGGAGACCCAGTACTTC. Looking up the rest from reference TRBV30 and TRBJ2-5 gives the full variable domain: SQTIHQWPATLVQPVGSPLSLECTVEGTSNPNLYWYRQAAGRGLQLLFYSVGIGQISSEVPQNLSASRPQDRQFILSSKKLLLSDSGFYLCAWSSVWETQYFGPGTRLLVL.

J is TRBJ1-5 and V is TRBV7-2, with unresolved D. V dropped 0 bases and J dropped 5 bases, with 5 bases sitting between them. Germline-derived CDR1 and CDR2 are SGHTA and FQGNSA. The CDR3 has 13 amino acids. The CDR3 DNA sequence: TGTGCCAGCAGCTTAGCCGAACATCAGCCCCAGCATTTT. Protein sequence: CASSLAEHQPQHF.